The 6 T cell receptor beta chains given below trace back to one sample, sequenced in a study of beta chain features in type 1 diabetes. Expressed TCRB transcripts were sequenced because the entire RNA isolate underwent reverse transcription. Assay used: immunoSEQ multiplex PCR; TCRdb lists only in-frame clones, some missing. The data show about 170,000 clones, 6% to 9% seen once. The antigens these receptors bind are not known. Findings and limits, study-wide: Type 1 diabetes patients had TCRB CDR3s that were shorter (moderately but significantly so) in all four CD4+ subsets.

The sample taken for sequencing was central memory CD4+ T cells from blood. The receptors were sampled from a man younger than 30 with type 1 diabetes.

This clone was observed a handful of times. The gene calls are TRBV4-2 and TRBJ2-2; TRBD2 aligns across 9 bases. V shed 3 bases, J shed 4 bases, and the junction held 12 bases outside the gene matches. The germline CDR1 and CDR2 sequences are LGHNA and YNFKEQ. There are 18 residues in the CDR3. DNA of the CDR3: TGTGCCAGCAGCCATCAGAGGGGACTAGCCAAATCCACCGGGGAGCTGTTTTTT. The encoded protein is CASSHQRGLAKSTGELFF.

The V and J genes are TRBV6-5 and TRBJ1-1; D possibly corresponds to TRBD1 (6 bases). The length of the CDR3 is 13 residues. The ends were cut back, 6 bases at V and 5 bases at J, with 13 bases in the middle. Germline lookup yields CDR1 MNHEY and CDR2 SVGAGI. CDR3 in amino acids: CASSQGFRTEAFF. The CDR3 DNA reads TGTGCCAGCAGCCAGGGGTTCAGGACTGAAGCTTTCTTT.

A few counts support this clone. This chain joins TRBV6-4 and TRBJ1-2; D possibly corresponds to TRBD1 (5 bases). V lost 5 bases and J lost 6, with 16 bases in between. The CDR3 is 14 residues long. The germline V gene has CDR1 MRHNA and CDR2 SNTAGT. DNA of the CDR3: TGTGCCAGCAGTCTATACGGGGGAGAGGATGGCTACACCTTC. Its protein product is CASSLYGGEDGYTF.

Only a few counts were recorded for this clone. This chain links TRBV11-2 with TRBJ2-7; TRBD1 matches 8 bases. CDR3 length: 14 residues. The V gene's germline CDR1 is SGHAT and CDR2 FQNNGV. Trimming removed 5 bases from V and 2 bases from J; junction bases left unmatched: 5. CDR3 in DNA: TGTGCCAGCAGCATAGGACAGGGCACCTACGAGCAGTACTTC. Translating gives CASSIGQGTYEQYF.

This clone was recorded a few times. This chain joins TRBV9 and TRBJ1-1, with D unclear. The CDR3 covers 12 residues. CDR1 and CDR2 from the germline V gene are SGDLS and YYNGEE. V was clipped by 0 bases and J by 5 bases, with 5 bases between them. The DNA for the CDR3 is TGTGCCAGCAGCGTAGTTAAAACTGAAGCTTTCTTT. It translates to CASSVVKTEAFF.

This clone was detected many times. Additional DNA sequences in this sample encode the identical CDR3. The rearrangement links TRBV30 to TRBJ2-2; no firm D call. V was cut by 2 bases and J by 0 bases, with 7 bases left in between. Germline values: CDR1 GTSNPN, CDR2 SVGIG (reference sequence). This CDR3 is 14 amino acids long. This chain's CDR3 is CAWSSLANTGELFF. CDR3 coding DNA: TGTGCCTGGAGTTCTCTCGCGAACACCGGGGAGCTGTTTTTT.